These T cell receptor beta chains were read from a single sample in a study of cytomegalovirus exposure and HLA in healthy donors. The data were produced by immunoSEQ multiplex PCR, yet TCRdb's version contains in-frame clones alone and is incomplete. The sample lists 250,000 to 350,000 clones; just over 85% were seen once. Sequences were obtained from PBMCs. The receptors were gathered from a man aged 35-49 years in good health and CMV-seropositive. The CDR3 runs from the conserved cysteine through the conserved F or W. D genes are given only for firm matches. Size tells how often a clone was seen (once, few, many) or the class of an expanded clone, and some rows leave it out.

V	size	D	J	DNA	CDR3
TRBV5-6	NA	NA	TRBJ2-1	TGTGCCAGCAGCTTGAGGAGCTCCTACAATGAGCAGTTCTTC	CASSLRSSYNEQFF
TRBV29-1	NA	NA	TRBJ2-7	TGCAGCGTTGAATCCGGGACTGCCCCCTACGAGCAGTACTTC	CSVESGTAPYEQYF
TRBV4-1	NA	NA	TRBJ2-3	TGCGCCAGCAGCCAAGGGCGGGATATTACAGATACGCAGTATTTT	CASSQGRDITDTQYF
TRBV27	NA	NA	TRBJ2-7	TGTGCCAGCAGTTCGAAAGGACTTCTTGAGGACGAGCAGTACTTC	CASSSKGLLEDEQYF
TRBV25-1	NA	NA	TRBJ2-7	TGTGCCAGCGGCCAGGGCGAGCAGTACTTC	CASGQGEQYF
TRBV4-2	NA	TRBD2	TRBJ2-7	TGTGCCAGCAGCCACGGCCGACAAGCGGGGGTCTACGAGCAGTACTTC	CASSHGRQAGVYEQYF
TRBV4-3	NA	TRBD2	TRBJ2-3	TGCGCCAGCAGCCAGGAACCGAGCGGGGGCGCACGGGATACGCAGTATTTT	CASSQEPSGGARDTQYF
TRBV10-3	NA	TRBD1	TRBJ2-3	TGTGCCATCGGGCCGGACAGGGTTGGCGCAGATACGCAGTATTTT	CAIGPDRVGADTQYF
TRBV18	NA	TRBD1	TRBJ1-4	TGTGCCAGCTCACCACGGATGGGACAGGGGTATGAAAAACTGTTTTTT	CASSPRMGQGYEKLFF
TRBV29-1	once	TRBD2	TRBJ2-1	TGCAGCGCCACCGGGACTAGCGGTGGCAATGAGCAGTTCTTC	CSATGTSGGNEQFF
TRBV5-6	NA	TRBD1	TRBJ1-1	TGTGCCAGCAGCTTGGAACCGGCAGGGGGTTTGAACACTGAAGCTTTCTTT	CASSLEPAGGLNTEAFF
TRBV11-2	NA	NA	TRBJ1-4	TGTGCCAGCAGCTTAGGTGGGGGGTACGAAAAACTGTTTTTT	CASSLGGGYEKLFF
TRBV27	NA	TRBD2	TRBJ2-7	TGTGCCAGCGGAGCGGCGGGACTAAACGAGCAGTACTTC	CASGAAGLNEQYF
TRBV6-6	few	NA	TRBJ1-2	TGTGCCAGCAGACGACGGACAATGGGGATCTATGGCTACACCTTC	CASRRRTMGIYGYTF
TRBV18	NA	NA	TRBJ1-2	TGTGCCAGCTCAGTAGAAGGGGCGTACTATGGCTACACCTTC	CASSVEGAYYGYTF
TRBV5-1	once	TRBD2	TRBJ2-5	TGCGCCAGCAGCCCCCCCACTAGCGGCGAGACCCAGTACTTC	CASSPPTSGETQYF
TRBV4-2	NA	NA	TRBJ1-1	TGTGCCAGCAGCCAAGACCTACAGGGTACCGGGATGAACACTGAAGCTTTCTTT	CASSQDLQGTGMNTEAFF
TRBV28	NA	NA	TRBJ2-7	TGTGCCAGCAGTTTTAACACAGGGACCTACGAGCAGTACTTC	CASSFNTGTYEQYF
TRBV6-5	NA	NA	TRBJ1-5	TGTGCCAGCAGTTCCCGCGGCGGGGGCCGCAATCAGCCCCAGCATTTT	CASSSRGGGRNQPQHF
TRBV19	few	TRBD1	TRBJ1-1	TGTGCCAGTAGTAAACAGGGGATGCACACTGAAGCTTTCTTT	CASSKQGMHTEAFF
TRBV4-1	NA	TRBD1	TRBJ2-7	TGCGCCAGCAGCCAAGATCTTAGGGGGCGCGAGCAGTACTTC	CASSQDLRGREQYF
TRBV15	NA	NA	TRBJ2-7	TGTGCCACCAGCAGAGGCACAGCCCCCTACGAGCAGTACTTC	CATSRGTAPYEQYF
TRBV2	NA	TRBD1	TRBJ1-5	TGTGCCAGCAGTGCGGACAGGGACAATCAGCCCCAGCATTTT	CASSADRDNQPQHF
TRBV11-2	NA	NA	TRBJ1-5	TGTGCCAGCAGCCTCGACAGATTAAATCAGCCCCAGCATTTT	CASSLDRLNQPQHF
TRBV18	once	NA	TRBJ2-3	TGTGCCAGCTCACCTAGCCTCCGTGGTAGCACAGATACGCAGTATTTT	CASSPSLRGSTDTQYF
TRBV4-3	NA	TRBD2	TRBJ2-7	TGCGCCAGCAGCCAAGAATATACTAGCGGGGAATACTACGAGCAGTACTTC	CASSQEYTSGEYYEQYF
TRBV4-1	NA	TRBD2	TRBJ2-2	TGCGCCAGCAGCCTTTACTCCGGGACTAGCGTCCCCGGGGAGCTGTTTTTT	CASSLYSGTSVPGELFF
TRBV30	once	NA	TRBJ2-7	TGTGCCTGGGACTCATTAGCCAACGAGCAGTACTTC	CAWDSLANEQYF
TRBV5-1	NA	TRBD2	TRBJ2-7	TGCGCCAGCAGCCGCCTTAGCGGGGTCGCTTCGGAGCAGTACTTC	CASSRLSGVASEQYF
TRBV27	NA	TRBD1	TRBJ1-2	TGTGCCAGCAGGGCCACGCTGACAGGGCTCTACTATGGCTACACCTTC	CASRATLTGLYYGYTF
TRBV19	NA	TRBD1	TRBJ2-7	TGTGCCAGTAGTATCTCCGGGACAGGGTCTAACGAGCAGTACTTC	CASSISGTGSNEQYF
TRBV5-1	NA	NA	TRBJ2-5	TGCGCCAGCAGCTTGAGTCGGGAGACCCAGTACTTC	CASSLSRETQYF
TRBV21-1	NA	NA	TRBJ2-1	TGTGCCACCATCCGGAACAGGGGGATCTCCTACAATGAGCAGTTCTTC	CATIRNRGISYNEQFF
TRBV2	NA	NA	TRBJ2-3	TGTGCCAGCAGGTCTAGGTTCACAGATACGCAGTATTTT	CASRSRFTDTQYF
TRBV7-9	NA	TRBD2	TRBJ2-1	TGTGCCAGCAGCACGCTAGCGGGCGGGTACAATGAGCAGTTCTTC	CASSTLAGGYNEQFF
TRBV28	NA	TRBD1	TRBJ1-5	TGTGCCAGCAGCGGCGAAGGGGGCCTTTATAACAATCAGCCCCAGCATTTT	CASSGEGGLYNNQPQHF
TRBV9	NA	NA	TRBJ1-2	TGTGCCAGCAGCGGTGACAGTCGCTTAAACTATGGCTACACCTTC	CASSGDSRLNYGYTF
TRBV18	NA	TRBD1	TRBJ2-2	TGTGCCAGCTCACCATCAGGGGGACACACCGGGGAGCTGTTTTTT	CASSPSGGHTGELFF
TRBV19	NA	NA	TRBJ2-2	TGTGCCAGTATGGCCTTCTTAAACACCGGGGAGCTGTTTTTT	CASMAFLNTGELFF
TRBV6-5	few	TRBD1	TRBJ2-7	TGTGCCAGCAGCCGGGACAGCTACGAGCAGTACTTC	CASSRDSYEQYF
TRBV7-2	NA	TRBD2	TRBJ2-7	TGTGCCAGCAGCTTAGGGGGTAGCGGGAAGTCCTACGAGCAGTACTTC	CASSLGGSGKSYEQYF
TRBV15	NA	TRBD1	TRBJ1-1	TGTGCCACGACAGTACAGGGGGTCCCCGGAACTGAAGCTTTCTTT	CATTVQGVPGTEAFF
TRBV4-2	NA	TRBD2	TRBJ2-1	TGTGCCAGCAGCCAAGGTCAACTAGCGGGAGGGCGTGAGCAGTTCTTC	CASSQGQLAGGREQFF
TRBV27	NA	NA	TRBJ2-2	TGTGCCAGCAGTTACGAGGCCAACACCGGGGAGCTGTTTTTT	CASSYEANTGELFF
TRBV28	NA	TRBD1	TRBJ1-2	TGTGCCAGCAGGGGACAGGCATACACAAGCTACACCTTC	CASRGQAYTSYTF
TRBV2	NA	TRBD1	TRBJ2-7	TGTGCCAGCAGGACCGACAGGGGGCACTACGAGCAGTACTTC	CASRTDRGHYEQYF
TRBV5-1	NA	TRBD2	TRBJ2-1	TGCGCCAGCAGCTTGCTGGGACTAGCGACCTACAATGAGCAGTTCTTC	CASSLLGLATYNEQFF
TRBV6-5	NA	NA	TRBJ2-2	TGTGCCAGCAGTTACTCGAAAGGACTGAACACCGGGGAGCTGTTTTTT	CASSYSKGLNTGELFF
TRBV28	once	NA	TRBJ1-4	TGTGCCAGCAGCGGGGGGGGTAAGGGACTTGGGCGGACTAATGAAAAACTGTTTTTT	CASSGGGKGLGRTNEKLFF
TRBV27	NA	NA	TRBJ1-5	TGTGCCAGCAGTTTATCTCCCCTCGGCGGGGGGGATCAGCCCCAGCATTTT	CASSLSPLGGGDQPQHF